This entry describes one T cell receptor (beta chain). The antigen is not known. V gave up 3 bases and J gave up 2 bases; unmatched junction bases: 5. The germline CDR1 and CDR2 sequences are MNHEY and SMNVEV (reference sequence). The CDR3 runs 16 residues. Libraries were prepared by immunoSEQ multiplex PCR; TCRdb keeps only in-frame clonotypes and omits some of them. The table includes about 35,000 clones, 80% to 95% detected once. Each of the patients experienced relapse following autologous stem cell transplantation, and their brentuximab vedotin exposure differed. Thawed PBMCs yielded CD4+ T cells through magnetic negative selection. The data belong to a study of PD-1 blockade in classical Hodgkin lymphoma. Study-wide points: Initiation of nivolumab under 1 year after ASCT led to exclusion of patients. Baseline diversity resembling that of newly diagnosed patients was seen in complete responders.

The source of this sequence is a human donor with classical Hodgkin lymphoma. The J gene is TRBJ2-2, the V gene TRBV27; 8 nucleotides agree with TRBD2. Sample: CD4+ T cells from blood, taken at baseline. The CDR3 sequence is CASSLLGLVNTGELFF. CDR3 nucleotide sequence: TGTGCCAGCAGTTTGCTGGGACTAGTAAACACCGGGGAGCTGTTTTTT.